This T cell receptor (beta chain) appears in the sequencing data of a study of beta chain features in type 1 diabetes. Whole-study results and caveats: No resolution was reached here on whether HLA type influences TCRB rearrangement. Moderate but significant shortening of TCRB CDR3s was recorded in all four CD4+ subsets from Type 1 diabetes patients.

A note on this clone: The antigen remains undetermined.

TCRB transcripts that were expressed got sequenced, as all of the isolated RNA had been reverse transcribed. Sequencing used immunoSEQ multiplex PCR; TCRdb keeps in-frame clones, though not all of them. The sample shows approximately 280,000 clones, over 14% of them seen only once. The germline CDR1 and CDR2 sequences are SGHRS and YFSETQ. This CDR3 contains 15 residues. Trimming at V came to 1 base and at J to 3 bases, leaving 6 bases not matched to a gene. The J gene is TRBJ2-5, the V gene TRBV5-1, with TRBD1 identical over 7 bases. The sequence derives from a man younger than 35 with type 1 diabetes. The sample was naive CD4+ T cells from blood. This CDR3 reads CASSLRPGTEETQYF. In nucleotides, the CDR3 is TGCGCCAGCAGCTTGCGCCCCGGGACAGAAGAGACCCAGTACTTC.